The TCR beta chain described here comes from a study of shared clonotypes between healthy human individuals. Study in general: Researchers assigned three CD4 naive, three CD4 memory, two CD8 naive and one CD8 memory plate to each donor.

Assay: immunoSEQ multiplex PCR; the TCRdb copy retains only in-frame clones and omits some. The sample records 550,000 to 700,000 clones, more than 70% being singletons. Of note for this clone: Its specificity is unknown.

General observations from the study: Some naive CD4 clonotypes, 4% to 6%, turned up in common across a handful of donors. There were few donors, and this limited the genetic and exposure-history diversity represented.

The sequence derives from a woman younger than 45 in good health. Sequences were obtained from memory CD4+ T cells sorted from blood. Indicated subset: CD45RA-negative fraction.

CDR3 sequence reads: CASSPRDGHEQYF. The DNA for the CDR3 is TGTGCCAGCAGCCCAAGGGACGGCCACGAGCAGTACTTC. This sequence joins TRBV7-3 and TRBJ2-7; D might be TRBD1 or TRBD2, each matching 5 bases. V lost 5 bases to trimming and J lost 5 bases, with 13 bases between them. The CDR3 is 13 residues long. CDR1 and CDR2 (germline): SGHTA, FQGTGA.